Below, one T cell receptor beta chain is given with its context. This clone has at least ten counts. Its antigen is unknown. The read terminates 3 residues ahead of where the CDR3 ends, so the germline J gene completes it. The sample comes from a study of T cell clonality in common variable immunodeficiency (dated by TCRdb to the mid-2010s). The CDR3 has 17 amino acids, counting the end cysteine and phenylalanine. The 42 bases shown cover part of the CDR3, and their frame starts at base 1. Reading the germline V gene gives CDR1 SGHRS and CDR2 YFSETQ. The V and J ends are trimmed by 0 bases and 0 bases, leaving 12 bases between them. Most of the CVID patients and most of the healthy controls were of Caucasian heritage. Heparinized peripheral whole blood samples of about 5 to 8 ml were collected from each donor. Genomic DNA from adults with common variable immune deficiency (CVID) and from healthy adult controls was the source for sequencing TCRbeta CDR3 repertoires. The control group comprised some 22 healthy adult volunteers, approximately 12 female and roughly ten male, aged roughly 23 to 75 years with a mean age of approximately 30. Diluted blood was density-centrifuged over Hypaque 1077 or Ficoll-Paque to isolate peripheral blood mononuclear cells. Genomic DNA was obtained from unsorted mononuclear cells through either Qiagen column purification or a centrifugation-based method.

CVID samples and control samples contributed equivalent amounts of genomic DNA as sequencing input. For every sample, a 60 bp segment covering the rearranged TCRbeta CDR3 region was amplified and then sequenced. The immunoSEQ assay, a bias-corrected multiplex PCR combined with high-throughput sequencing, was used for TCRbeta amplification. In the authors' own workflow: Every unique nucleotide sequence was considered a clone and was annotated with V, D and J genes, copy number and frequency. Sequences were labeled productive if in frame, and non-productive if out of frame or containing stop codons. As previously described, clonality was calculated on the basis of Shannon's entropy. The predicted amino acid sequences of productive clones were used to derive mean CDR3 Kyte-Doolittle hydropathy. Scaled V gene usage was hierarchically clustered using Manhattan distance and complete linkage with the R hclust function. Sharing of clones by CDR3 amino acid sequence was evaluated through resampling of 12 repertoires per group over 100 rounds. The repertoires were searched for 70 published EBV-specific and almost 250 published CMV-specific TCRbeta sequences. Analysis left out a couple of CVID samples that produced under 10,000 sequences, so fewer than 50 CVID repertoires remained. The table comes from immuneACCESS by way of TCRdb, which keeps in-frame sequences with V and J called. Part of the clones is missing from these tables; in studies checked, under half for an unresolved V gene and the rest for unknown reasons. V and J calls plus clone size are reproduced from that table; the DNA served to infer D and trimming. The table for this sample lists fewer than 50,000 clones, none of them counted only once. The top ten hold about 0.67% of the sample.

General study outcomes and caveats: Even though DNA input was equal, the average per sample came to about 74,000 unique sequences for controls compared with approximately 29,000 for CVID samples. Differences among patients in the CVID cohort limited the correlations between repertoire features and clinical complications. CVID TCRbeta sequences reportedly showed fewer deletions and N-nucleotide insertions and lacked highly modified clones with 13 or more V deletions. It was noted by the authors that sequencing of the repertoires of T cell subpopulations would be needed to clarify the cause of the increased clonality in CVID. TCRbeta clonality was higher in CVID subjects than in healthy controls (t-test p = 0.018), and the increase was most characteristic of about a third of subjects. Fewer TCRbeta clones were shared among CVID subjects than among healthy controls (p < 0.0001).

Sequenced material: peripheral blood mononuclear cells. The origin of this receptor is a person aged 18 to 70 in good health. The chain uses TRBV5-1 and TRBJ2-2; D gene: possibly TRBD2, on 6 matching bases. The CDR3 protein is CASSLGPGGSNTGELFF. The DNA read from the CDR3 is TGCGCCAGCAGCTTGGGTCCCGGGGGTTCGAACACCGGGGAG.